Listed here are 11 T cell receptor beta chains from one sample, sequenced in a study of blood T cell repertoires in COVID-19. Assay used: immunoSEQ multiplex PCR; TCRdb lists only in-frame clones, some missing. The sample lists under 250,000 clones, 80% to 90% occurring once. Sample: peripheral blood. These receptors originate from a woman aged 45-65 years with acute or convalescent COVID-19.

This clone was seen a handful of times. In nucleotides, the CDR3 is TGTGCCAGCAGCAACCGGGGTACCGGCTACACCTTC. Translation gives CASSNRGTGYTF. The chain has TRBV14 and TRBJ1-2, with D hard to call. The ends were cut back, 5 bases at V and 8 bases at J, with 12 bases in the middle. The CDR3 loop spans 12 amino acids. In germline, CDR1 is SGHDN, CDR2 FVKESK.

J is TRBJ2-4 and V is TRBV5-5; a weak D match, TRBD1 (5 bases). The CDR3 loop spans 14 amino acids. The V gene lost 0 bases and the J gene lost 7 bases, with 11 bases spanning the gap. Germline V gives CDR1 SGHKS, CDR2 YYEKEE (reference sequence). The DNA of the CDR3 is TGTGCCAGCAGCTTGGAGGAGTCAGGGAACATTCAGTACTTC. Its protein product is CASSLEESGNIQYF.

The J gene is TRBJ2-7, the V gene TRBV5-1, with 9 bases matching TRBD1. The CDR3 covers 15 residues. Germline lookup yields CDR1 SGHRS and CDR2 YFSETQ. V shed 3 bases and J 7 bases; nucleotides not matched to a gene: 11. DNA for the CDR3: TGCGCCAGCAGCTGGGGGACAGGGAATGGTGAAGAGCAGTACTTC. This sequence encodes CASSWGTGNGEEQYF.

V gene TRBV16 combines with J gene TRBJ2-1; D remains unclear. The CDR3 runs to 14 residues. Germline V CDR1 and CDR2: KGHSY, FQNENV. The germline V and J ends were trimmed by 5 bases and 8 bases, with 16 bases remaining between them. CDR3 protein: CASSYKSVNDEQFF. CDR3 DNA sequence: TGTGCCAGCAGCTACAAATCAGTTAACGATGAGCAGTTCTTC.

V gene TRBV2 combines with J gene TRBJ2-2; 7 nucleotides agree with TRBD2. With V trimmed by 4 bases and J by 8 bases, 4 bases remained unmatched. CDR3 length: 13 residues. Germline CDR1 reads SNHLY; CDR2 reads FYNNEI. CDR3 amino acids: CASSGLASGELFF. The CDR3, as DNA: TGTGCCAGCAGTGGACTAGCTTCTGGGGAGCTGTTTTTT.

The chain uses TRBV21-1 and TRBJ2-7; the table calls TRBD1, which could not be checked here. TRBV21-1 is a listed pseudogene. The CDR3 is 16 amino acids. The CDR3 sequence: CASSRPQGRGSYEQYF. The CDR3 nucleotides read TGTGCCAGCAGCAGACCCCAGGGTCGAGGCTCCTACGAGCAGTACTTC.

The chain is built from TRBV27 and TRBJ2-2, with D possibly being TRBD2 (6 bases). CDR3 length: 15 amino acids. Germline assignment: CDR1 MNHEY and CDR2 SMNVEV (reference sequence). Trimming cost V 2 bases and J 7 bases, with 14 bases left between them. The CDR3, as DNA: TGTGCCAGCAGTTTAGCGGTGGGAGGTAACGGGGAGCTGTTTTTT. It codes for CASSLAVGGNGELFF.

This rearrangement joins TRBV10-3 to TRBJ1-1, with unresolved D. V was clipped by 2 bases and J by 1 base, with 8 bases between them. The CDR3 totals 14 residues. Per the germline V gene, CDR1 is ENHRY and CDR2 is SYGVKD. The CDR3 loop reads CAISEVEGNTEAFF. In DNA form, the CDR3 reads TGTGCCATCAGTGAGGTGGAGGGGAACACTGAAGCTTTCTTT.

This rearrangement joins TRBV9 to TRBJ2-5; 15 nucleotides agree with TRBD2. Germline CDR1 reads SGDLS; CDR2 reads YYNGEE. V shed 4 bases, J shed 4 bases, and the junction held 11 bases outside the gene matches. This CDR3 region has 18 residues. CDR3 nucleotides: TGTGCCAGCAGCACAGGGACTAGCGGGAGGACTATCGTAGAGACCCAGTACTTC. Its protein product is CASSTGTSGRTIVETQYF.

The chain uses TRBV6-5 and TRBJ2-1, with TRBD2 matching over 9 bases. Trimming cost V 4 bases and J 9 bases; bases outside gene matches: 13. The CDR3 spans 16 residues. Germline CDR1 reads MNHEY; CDR2 reads SVGAGI. The CDR3, as DNA: TGTGCCAGCAGTTCCCGCGGGACTAGCTTTACCCTTGAGCAGTTCTTC. The encoded protein is CASSSRGTSFTLEQFF.

V and J are TRBV5-8 and TRBJ2-2, with TRBD1 identical over 9 bases. The V segment lost 7 bases and the J segment 5 bases; nucleotides outside the gene matches: 6. Germline assignment: CDR1 SGHTS and CDR2 YDEGEE. The CDR3 is 14 residues long. The CDR3 here is CASWDRVETGELFF. CDR3 in DNA: TGTGCCAGCTGGGACAGGGTAGAAACCGGGGAGCTGTTTTTT.